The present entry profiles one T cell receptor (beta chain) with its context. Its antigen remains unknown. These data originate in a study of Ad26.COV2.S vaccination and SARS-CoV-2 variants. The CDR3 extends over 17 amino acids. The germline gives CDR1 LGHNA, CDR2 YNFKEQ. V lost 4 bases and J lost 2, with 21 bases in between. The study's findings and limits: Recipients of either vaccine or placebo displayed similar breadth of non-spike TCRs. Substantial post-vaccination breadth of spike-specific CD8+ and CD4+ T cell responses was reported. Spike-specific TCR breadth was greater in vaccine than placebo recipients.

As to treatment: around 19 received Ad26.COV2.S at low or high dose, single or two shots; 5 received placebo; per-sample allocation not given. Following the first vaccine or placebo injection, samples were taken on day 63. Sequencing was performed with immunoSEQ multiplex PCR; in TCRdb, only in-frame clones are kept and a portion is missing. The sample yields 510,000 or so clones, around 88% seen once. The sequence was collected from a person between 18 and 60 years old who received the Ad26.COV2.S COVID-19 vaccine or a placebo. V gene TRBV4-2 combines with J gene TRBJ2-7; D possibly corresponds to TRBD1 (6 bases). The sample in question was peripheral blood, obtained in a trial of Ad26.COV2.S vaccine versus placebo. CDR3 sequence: CASSLVLAGAQAYEQYF. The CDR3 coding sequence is TGTGCCAGCAGCCTAGTGCTAGCAGGGGCTCAGGCCTACGAGCAGTACTTC.